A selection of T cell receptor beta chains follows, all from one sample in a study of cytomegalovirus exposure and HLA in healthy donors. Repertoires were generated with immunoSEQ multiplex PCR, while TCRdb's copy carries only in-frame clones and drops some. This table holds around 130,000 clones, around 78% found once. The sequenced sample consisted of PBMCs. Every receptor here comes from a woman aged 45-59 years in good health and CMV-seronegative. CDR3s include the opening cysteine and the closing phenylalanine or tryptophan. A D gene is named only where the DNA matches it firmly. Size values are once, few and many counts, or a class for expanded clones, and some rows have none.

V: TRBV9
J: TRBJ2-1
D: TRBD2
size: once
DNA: TGTGCCAGCAGCTCAGGACGACTAGCGGGAGTAAGTAGAGATGAGCAGTTCTTC
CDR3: CASSSGRLAGVSRDEQFF

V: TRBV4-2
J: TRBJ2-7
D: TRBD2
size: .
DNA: TGTGCCAGCAGCCAAGACGAAGCTAGCGGCGCCTACGAGCAGTACTTC
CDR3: CASSQDEASGAYEQYF

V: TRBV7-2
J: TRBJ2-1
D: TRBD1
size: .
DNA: TGTGCCAGCAGCGCCACAGGGGGCGGGCAGTTCTTC
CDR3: CASSATGGGQFF

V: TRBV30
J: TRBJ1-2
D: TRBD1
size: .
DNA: TGTGCCTGGAGACCGGGACAGGGGTATGGCTACACCTTC
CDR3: CAWRPGQGYGYTF

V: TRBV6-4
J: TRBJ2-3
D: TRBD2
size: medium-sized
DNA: TGTGCCAGCAGTGTGGGACTAGAGGGAGATACGCAGTATTTT
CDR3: CASSVGLEGDTQYF

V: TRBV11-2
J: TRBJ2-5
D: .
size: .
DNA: TGTGCCAGCAGCTTACCCCTAGGAGAGACCCAGTACTTC
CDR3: CASSLPLGETQYF

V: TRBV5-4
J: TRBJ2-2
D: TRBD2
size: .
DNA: TGTGCCAGCACCTTAGCCCCCGCTAGCGGGTCCGGGGAGCTGTTTTTT
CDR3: CASTLAPASGSGELFF

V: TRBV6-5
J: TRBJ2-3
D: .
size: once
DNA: TGTGCCAGCAGTTCGTCCCGCTGGGCAGGCACAGATACGCAGTATTTT
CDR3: CASSSSRWAGTDTQYF

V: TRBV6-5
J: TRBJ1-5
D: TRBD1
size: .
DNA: TGTGCCAGCAGCCCCGGGACAGTTAGCAATCAGCCCCAGCATTTT
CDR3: CASSPGTVSNQPQHF

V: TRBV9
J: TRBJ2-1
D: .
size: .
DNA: TGTGCCAGCAGCGAACGGACCTGGGGGGATGAGCAGTTCTTC
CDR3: CASSERTWGDEQFF

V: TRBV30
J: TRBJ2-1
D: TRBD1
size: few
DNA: TGTGCCTGGAGTGTCGCGGGACAGGGCTCGAGGCAGTTCTTC
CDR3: CAWSVAGQGSRQFF

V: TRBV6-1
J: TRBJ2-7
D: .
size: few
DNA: TGTGCCAGCAGTGAGAACAGGGCAAGCTCCTACGAGCAGTACTTC
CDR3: CASSENRASSYEQYF

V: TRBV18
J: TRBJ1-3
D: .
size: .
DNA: TGTGCCAGCTCACCACCGGAGAGGAATCGAAACACCATATATTTT
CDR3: CASSPPERNRNTIYF

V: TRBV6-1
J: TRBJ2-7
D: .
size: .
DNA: TGTGCCAGCAGTGAAGCTGACCCTAGAAACGCCTACGAGCAGTACTTC
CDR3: CASSEADPRNAYEQYF

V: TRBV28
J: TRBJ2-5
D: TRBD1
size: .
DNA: TGTGCCAGCAGTTCGGCCGACAGGGTCGGAGAGACCCAGTACTTC
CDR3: CASSSADRVGETQYF

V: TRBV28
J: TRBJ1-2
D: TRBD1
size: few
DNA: TGTGCCAGCAGTGAGACAGGGGGGGTCTACACCTTC
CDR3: CASSETGGVYTF

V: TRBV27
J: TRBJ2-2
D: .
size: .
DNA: TGTGCCATTGGTCGGAGTTTCACCGGGGAGCTGTTTTTT
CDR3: CAIGRSFTGELFF

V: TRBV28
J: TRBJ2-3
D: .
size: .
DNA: TGTGCCAGCAGTTTGGTCACTAGCACAGATACGCAGTATTTT
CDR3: CASSLVTSTDTQYF

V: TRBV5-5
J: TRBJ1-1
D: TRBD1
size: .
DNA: TGTGCCAGCAGTTACTTCCGGGACAGGGGGCTCCGAAACACTGAAGCTTTCTTT
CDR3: CASSYFRDRGLRNTEAFF

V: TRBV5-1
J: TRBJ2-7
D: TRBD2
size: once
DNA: TGCGCCAGCAGCTTGACTAGCGGGAAGTACGAGCAGTACTTC
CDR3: CASSLTSGKYEQYF

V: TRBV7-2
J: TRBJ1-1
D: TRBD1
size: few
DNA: TGTGCCAGCAGCAAGACCGGGACAGAGAACACTGAAGCTTTCTTT
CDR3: CASSKTGTENTEAFF

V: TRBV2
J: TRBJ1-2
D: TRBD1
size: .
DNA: TGTGCCAGCAGGCCCGGGACAGGGTATCCGTATGGCTACACCTTC
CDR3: CASRPGTGYPYGYTF

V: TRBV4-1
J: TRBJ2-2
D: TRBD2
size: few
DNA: TGCGCCAGCAGCCAAGATCTGACGGGAGGGGACGGGGAGCTGTTTTTT
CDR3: CASSQDLTGGDGELFF

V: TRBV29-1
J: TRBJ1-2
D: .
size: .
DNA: TGCAGCGTTGACTCTTATGGCTACACCTTC
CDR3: CSVDSYGYTF

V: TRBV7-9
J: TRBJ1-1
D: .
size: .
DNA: TGTGCCAGCAGCCAAATACCGACTGTACAAGCTTTCTTT
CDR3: CASSQIPTVQAFF

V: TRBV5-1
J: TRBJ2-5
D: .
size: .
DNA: TGCGCCAGCAGCCCTAGCCAGCAAGAGACCCAGTACTTC
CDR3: CASSPSQQETQYF

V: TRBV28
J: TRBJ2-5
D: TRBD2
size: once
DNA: TGTGCCAGCAGTTCGGACCCGGGGGGAGAGACCCAGTACTTC
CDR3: CASSSDPGGETQYF

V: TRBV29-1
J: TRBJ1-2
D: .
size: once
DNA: TGCAGCGTTGATACAGGAGAAAACTATGGCTACACCTTC
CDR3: CSVDTGENYGYTF